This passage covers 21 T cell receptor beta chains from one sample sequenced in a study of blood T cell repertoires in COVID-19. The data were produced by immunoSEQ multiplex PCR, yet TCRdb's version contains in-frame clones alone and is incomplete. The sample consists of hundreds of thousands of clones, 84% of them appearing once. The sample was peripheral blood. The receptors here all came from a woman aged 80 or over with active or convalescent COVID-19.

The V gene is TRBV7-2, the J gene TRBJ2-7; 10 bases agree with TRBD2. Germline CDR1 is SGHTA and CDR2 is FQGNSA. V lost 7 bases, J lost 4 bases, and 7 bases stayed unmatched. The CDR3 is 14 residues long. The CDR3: CASTQTSGRYEQYF. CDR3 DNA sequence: TGTGCCAGCACCCAGACTAGCGGGCGTTACGAGCAGTACTTC. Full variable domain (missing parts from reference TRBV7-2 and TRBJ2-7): GAGVSQSPSNKVTEKGKDVELRCDPISGHTALYWYRQSLGQGLEFLIYFQGNSAPDKSGLPSDRFSAERTGGSVSTLTIQRTQQEDSAVYLCASTQTSGRYEQYFGPGTRLTVT.

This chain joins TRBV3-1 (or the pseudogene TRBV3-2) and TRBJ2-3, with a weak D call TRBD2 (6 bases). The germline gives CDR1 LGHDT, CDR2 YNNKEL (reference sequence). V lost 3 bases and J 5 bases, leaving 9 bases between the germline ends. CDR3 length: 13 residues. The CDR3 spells CASSHPGGDTQYF. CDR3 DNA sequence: TGTGCCAGCAGCCATCCCGGGGGAGATACGCAGTATTTT.

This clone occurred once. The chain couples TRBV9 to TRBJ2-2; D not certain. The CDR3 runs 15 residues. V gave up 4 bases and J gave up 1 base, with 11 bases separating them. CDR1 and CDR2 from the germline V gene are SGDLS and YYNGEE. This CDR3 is CASSPLQRNTGELFF. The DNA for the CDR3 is TGTGCCAGCAGCCCCCTCCAGCGGAACACCGGGGAGCTGTTTTTT.

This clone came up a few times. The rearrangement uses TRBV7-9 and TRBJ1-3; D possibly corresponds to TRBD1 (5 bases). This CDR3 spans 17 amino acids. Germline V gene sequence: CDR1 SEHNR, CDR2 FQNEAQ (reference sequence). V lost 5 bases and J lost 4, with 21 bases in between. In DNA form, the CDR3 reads TGTGCCAGCAGCCCCCGGGTCGGTGGGCCAGGGGGAAACACCATATATTTT. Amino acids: CASSPRVGGPGGNTIYF. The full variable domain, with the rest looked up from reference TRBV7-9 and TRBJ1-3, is DTGVSQNPRHKITKRGQNVTFRCDPISEHNRLYWYRQTLGQGPEFLTYFQNEAQLEKSRLLSDRFSAERPKGSFSTLEIQRTEQGDSAMYLCASSPRVGGPGGNTIYFGEGSWLTVV.

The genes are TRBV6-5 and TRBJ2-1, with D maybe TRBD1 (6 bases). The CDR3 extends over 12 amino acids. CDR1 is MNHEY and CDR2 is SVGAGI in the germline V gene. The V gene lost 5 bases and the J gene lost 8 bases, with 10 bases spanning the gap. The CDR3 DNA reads TGTGCCAGCAGTAAACAGGGCTATGAGCAGTTCTTC. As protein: CASSKQGYEQFF.

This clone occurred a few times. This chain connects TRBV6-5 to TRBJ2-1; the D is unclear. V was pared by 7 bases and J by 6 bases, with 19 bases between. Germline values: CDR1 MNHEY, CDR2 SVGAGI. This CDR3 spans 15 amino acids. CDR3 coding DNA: TGTGCCAGCAATTTCAATTCCGATCCCGGCAATGAGCAGTTCTTC. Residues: CASNFNSDPGNEQFF.

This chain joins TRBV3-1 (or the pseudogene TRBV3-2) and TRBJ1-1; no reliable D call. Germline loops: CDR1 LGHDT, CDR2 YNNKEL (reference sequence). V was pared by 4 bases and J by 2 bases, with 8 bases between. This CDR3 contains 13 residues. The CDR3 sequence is CASSPTPNTEAFF. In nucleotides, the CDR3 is TGTGCCAGCAGCCCAACACCCAACACTGAAGCTTTCTTT.

The CDR3 DNA reads TGTGCCAGCGATCGGGGGGACACAGATACGCAGTATTTT. It specifies CASDRGDTDTQYF. This chain links TRBV7-9 with TRBJ2-3; 7 bases align to TRBD2. The V gene's germline CDR1 is SEHNR and CDR2 FQNEAQ (reference sequence). Trimming took 8 bases from V and 2 from J; bases not matched to a gene: 4. This CDR3 contains 13 residues.

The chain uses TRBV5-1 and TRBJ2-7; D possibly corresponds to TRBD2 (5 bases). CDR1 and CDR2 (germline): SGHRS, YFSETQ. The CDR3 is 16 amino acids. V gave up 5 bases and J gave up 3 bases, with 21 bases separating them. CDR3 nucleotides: TGCGCCAGCAGTTCCCTCGGGGTAGCTAATAACTACGAGCAGTACTTC. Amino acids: CASSSLGVANNYEQYF.

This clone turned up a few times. The DNA for the CDR3 is TGTGCCAGCAGCTTAGCGGGGCTAGTAGCCGGGGAGCTGTTTTTT. It codes for CASSLAGLVAGELFF. The V call is TRBV7-8, the J call TRBJ2-2; weak D call: TRBD1 (5 bases). CDR1 SGHVS and CDR2 FQNEAQ come from the germline V gene. CDR3 length equals 15 residues. V gave up 0 bases and J gave up 6 bases, with 11 bases separating them.

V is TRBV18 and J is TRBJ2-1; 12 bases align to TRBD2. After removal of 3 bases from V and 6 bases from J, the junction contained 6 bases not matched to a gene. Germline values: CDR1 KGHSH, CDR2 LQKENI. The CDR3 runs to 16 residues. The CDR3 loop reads CASSPASGGAGNEQFF. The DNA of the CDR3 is TGTGCCAGCTCACCCGCTAGCGGGGGGGCCGGCAATGAGCAGTTCTTC.

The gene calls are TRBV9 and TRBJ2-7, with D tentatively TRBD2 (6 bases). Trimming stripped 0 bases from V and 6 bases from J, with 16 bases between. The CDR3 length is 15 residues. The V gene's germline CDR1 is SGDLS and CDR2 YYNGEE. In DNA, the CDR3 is TGTGCCAGCAGCGTAGAAGGTTCTAGCGCTCGCGAGCAGTACTTC. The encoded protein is CASSVEGSSAREQYF.

The CDR3 here is CASSFLADTMGQPQHF. DNA for the CDR3: TGTGCCAGCAGTTTTCTGGCCGACACGATGGGTCAGCCCCAGCATTTT. The chain recombines TRBV27 with TRBJ1-5; D ambiguous. The CDR3 contains 16 residues. V was pared by 3 bases and J by 6 bases, with 18 bases between. The germline gives CDR1 MNHEY, CDR2 SMNVEV (reference sequence).

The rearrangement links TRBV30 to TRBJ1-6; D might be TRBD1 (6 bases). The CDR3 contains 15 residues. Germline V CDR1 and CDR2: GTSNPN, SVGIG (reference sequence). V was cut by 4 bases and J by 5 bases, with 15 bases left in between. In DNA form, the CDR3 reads TGTGCCTGGACGAAACAGGGTCGGGATAATTCACCCCTCCACTTT. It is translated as CAWTKQGRDNSPLHF.

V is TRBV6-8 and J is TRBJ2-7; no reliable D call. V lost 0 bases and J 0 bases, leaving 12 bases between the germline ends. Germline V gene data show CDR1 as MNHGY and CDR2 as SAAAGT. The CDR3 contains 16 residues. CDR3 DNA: TGTGCCAGCAGTTACTCGCGCGGCCGAGCCTCCTACGAGCAGTACTTC. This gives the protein CASSYSRGRASYEQYF.

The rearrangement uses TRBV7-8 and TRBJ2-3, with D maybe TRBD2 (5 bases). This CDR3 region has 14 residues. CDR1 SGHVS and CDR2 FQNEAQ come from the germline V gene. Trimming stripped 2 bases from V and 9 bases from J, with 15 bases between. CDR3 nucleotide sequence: TGTGCCAGCAGCTTAATCGGACTCATGGGGACGCAGTATTTT. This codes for CASSLIGLMGTQYF.

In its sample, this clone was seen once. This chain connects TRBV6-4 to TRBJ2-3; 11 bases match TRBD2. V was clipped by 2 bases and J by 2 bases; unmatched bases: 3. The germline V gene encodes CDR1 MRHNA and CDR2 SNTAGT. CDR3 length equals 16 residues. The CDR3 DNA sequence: TGTGCCAGCAGTGACCATAGCGGGAGGGCCACAGATACGCAGTATTTT. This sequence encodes CASSDHSGRATDTQYF.

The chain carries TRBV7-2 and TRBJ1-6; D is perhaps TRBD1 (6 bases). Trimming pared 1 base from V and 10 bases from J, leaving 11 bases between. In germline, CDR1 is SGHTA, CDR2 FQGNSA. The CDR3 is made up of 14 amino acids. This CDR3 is CASSLVTGHSPLHF. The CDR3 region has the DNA TGTGCCAGCAGCTTAGTCACAGGGCACTCACCCCTCCACTTT.

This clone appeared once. In DNA form, the CDR3 reads TGTGCCAGTAGTATCTCGACAGGCTATGGCTACACCTTC. This encodes CASSISTGYGYTF. V gene TRBV19 combines with J gene TRBJ1-2; a weak D match, TRBD1 (6 bases). Germline lookup yields CDR1 LNHDA and CDR2 SQIVND (reference sequence). The CDR3 length is 13 residues. V was pared by 3 bases and J by 4 bases, with 9 bases between.

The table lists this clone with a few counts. The CDR3 DNA is TGTGCCAGCAGACCCGATGAGAGAAACACCATATATTTT. It translates to CASRPDERNTIYF. This sequence joins TRBV12-3 or TRBV12-4 and TRBJ1-3, with D unclear. CDR3 size: 13 residues. V was trimmed by 6 bases and J by 5 bases, leaving 11 bases between them.

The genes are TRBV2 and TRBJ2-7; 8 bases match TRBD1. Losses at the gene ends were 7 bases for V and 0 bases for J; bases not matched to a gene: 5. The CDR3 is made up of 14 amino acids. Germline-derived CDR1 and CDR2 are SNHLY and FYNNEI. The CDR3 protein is CASTGDRSSYEQYF. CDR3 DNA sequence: TGTGCCAGCACTGGGGACAGGAGCTCCTACGAGCAGTACTTC.